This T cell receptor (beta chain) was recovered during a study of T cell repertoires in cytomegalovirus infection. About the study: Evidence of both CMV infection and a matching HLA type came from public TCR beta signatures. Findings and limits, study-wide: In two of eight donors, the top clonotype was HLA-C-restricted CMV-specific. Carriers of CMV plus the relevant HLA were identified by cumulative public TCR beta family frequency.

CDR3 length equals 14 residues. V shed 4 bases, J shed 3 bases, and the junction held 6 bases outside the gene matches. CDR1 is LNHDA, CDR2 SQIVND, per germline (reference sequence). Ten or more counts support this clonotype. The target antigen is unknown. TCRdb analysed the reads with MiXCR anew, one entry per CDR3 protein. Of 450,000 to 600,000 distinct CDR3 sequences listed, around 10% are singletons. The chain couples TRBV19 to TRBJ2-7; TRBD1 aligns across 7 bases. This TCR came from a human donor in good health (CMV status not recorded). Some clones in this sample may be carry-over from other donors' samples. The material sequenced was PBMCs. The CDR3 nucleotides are TGTGCCAGTAGTAACCCCGGACAGGTCTACGAGCAGTACTTC. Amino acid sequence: CASSNPGQVYEQYF.